Presented here are 14 T cell receptor beta chains from one specimen sequenced in a study of blood T cell repertoires in COVID-19. Data came from immunoSEQ multiplex PCR; TCRdb stores just in-frame clones and leaves some out. The repertoire has about 66,000 clones, 85% to 90% of them found once; the top ten carry approximately 1.5%. Sequenced sample: peripheral blood. These receptors came from a man between 60 and 70 years old with acute or convalescent COVID-19.

The J gene is TRBJ2-3, the V gene TRBV6-5, with 7 bases that match TRBD1. V lost 2 bases and J lost 6; bases outside the gene matches: 2. Germline CDR1 MNHEY, CDR2 SVGAGI. The length of the CDR3 is 13 residues. CDR3 region: CASSYGQVDTQYF. CDR3 bases: TGTGCCAGCAGTTACGGACAGGTCGATACGCAGTATTTT.

This sequence joins TRBV21-1 and TRBJ1-5; the listed D gene, TRBD1, was not tested against the DNA. TRBV21-1 is given as a pseudogene. The CDR3 totals 13 residues. The CDR3 sequence is CASKRQGRQPQHF. The DNA of the CDR3 is TGTGCCAGCAAGAGACAGGGACGTCAGCCCCAGCATTTT.

The V call is TRBV2, the J call TRBJ1-5, with 10 bases that match TRBD1. The CDR3 consists of 14 residues. CDR1 is SNHLY, CDR2 FYNNEI, per germline. The J segment lost 7 bases and the V segment lost 6 bases, leaving 6 bases of the junction unmatched. Written as DNA, the CDR3 is TGTGCCAGCAGGGAGGACAGGGGGTTCCAGCCCCAGCATTTT. This codes for CASREDRGFQPQHF.

The chain uses TRBV29-1 and TRBJ1-3, with D possibly matching TRBD1 (5 bases). Trimming left V 3 bases short and J 2 bases short, with 8 bases between. CDR1 and CDR2 from the germline V gene are SQVTM and ANQGSEA. This CDR3 spans 13 amino acids. CDR3 coding DNA: TGCAGCGTTGAGAAGGGGACTGGAAACACCATATATTTT. This gives the protein CSVEKGTGNTIYF.

The V call is TRBV6-5, the J call TRBJ2-1; TRBD2 matches 8 bases. The CDR3 has 15 residues. Per the germline V gene, CDR1 is MNHEY and CDR2 is SVGAGI. V gave up 6 bases and J gave up 2 bases; unmatched junction bases: 6. This chain's CDR3 is CASRITGGAYNEQFF. CDR3 sequence (DNA): TGTGCCAGCAGAATTACGGGGGGGGCCTACAATGAGCAGTTCTTC.

The chain joins TRBV2 to TRBJ1-2; tentative D call: TRBD1 (5 bases). Trimming left V 9 bases short and J 1 base short, with 9 bases between. The CDR3 length is 12 residues. Germline CDR1 and CDR2: SNHLY and FYNNEI. In DNA form, the CDR3 reads TGTGCCAGTCGAGACAGTAACTATGGCTACACCTTC. Protein sequence: CASRDSNYGYTF.

The V and J genes are TRBV5-1 and TRBJ2-2; D possibly corresponds to TRBD2 (5 bases). Between the trimmed V and J ends, which lost 0 bases and 6 bases, there was a span of 6 bases. CDR1 SGHRS and CDR2 YFSETQ come from the germline V gene. The CDR3 spans 13 residues. CDR3 DNA: TGCGCCAGCAGCTTGGGGGGAGCCGGGGAGCTGTTTTTT. It encodes CASSLGGAGELFF.

This sequence joins TRBV24-1 and TRBJ2-2; D perhaps matches TRBD1 (6 bases). CDR1 KGHDR and CDR2 SFDVKD come from the germline V gene. V was pared by 4 bases and J by 5 bases, with 16 bases between. The CDR3 is 16 residues long. For the CDR3, the DNA is TGTGCCACCAGTGACGCAGGACAGTGGGCAACCGGGGAGCTGTTTTTT. Its protein product is CATSDAGQWATGELFF.

This chain uses TRBV7-9 with TRBJ2-5; 11 nucleotides line up with TRBD2. The CDR3 totals 16 residues. Germline loops: CDR1 SEHNR, CDR2 FQNEAQ (reference sequence). Germline trimming cut 5 bases from V and 4 bases from J; bases unmatched to any gene: 9. CDR3 sequence reads: CASSPRLAGGRETQYF. The CDR3, as DNA: TGTGCCAGCAGCCCCCGGCTAGCGGGGGGCAGAGAGACCCAGTACTTC.

The V call is TRBV12-5, the J call TRBJ1-1; a possible D gene is TRBD1 (6 bases). Germline V CDR1 and CDR2: LGHNT, FRNRAP. CDR3 size: 15 residues. V gave up 2 bases and J gave up 0 bases, with 10 bases separating them. In DNA form, the CDR3 reads TGTGCTAGTGGTTTGACCACAGGGATGAACACTGAAGCTTTCTTT. It is translated as CASGLTTGMNTEAFF.

The rearrangement uses TRBV18 and TRBJ2-2; D not resolved. Per the germline V gene, CDR1 is KGHSH and CDR2 is LQKENI. CDR3 length: 13 residues. V lost 4 bases and J lost 6, with 9 bases in between. As DNA, the CDR3 is TGTGCCAGCTCACGGTTAGAGGCCGGGGAGCTGTTTTTT. Its protein is CASSRLEAGELFF.

The V and J genes are TRBV4-2 and TRBJ2-3, with 7 bases aligning to TRBD1. Germline trimming cut 0 bases from V and 4 bases from J; bases unmatched to any gene: 4. CDR3 length equals 15 residues. The germline CDR1 and CDR2 sequences are LGHNA and YNFKEQ. The CDR3 DNA sequence: TGTGCCAGCAGCCAAGATAGGGGGCTCGCAGATACGCAGTATTTT. This codes for CASSQDRGLADTQYF.

The chain carries TRBV2 and TRBJ1-2; the D gene is possibly TRBD1 (6 bases). This CDR3 region has 12 residues. Germline V gene sequence: CDR1 SNHLY, CDR2 FYNNEI. The V end lost 4 bases, the J end lost 6 bases, and 9 bases lay between the germline ends. DNA of the CDR3: TGTGCCAGCAGTGTACAGGGTGATGGCTACACCTTC. It translates to CASSVQGDGYTF.

This sequence joins TRBV12-3 or TRBV12-4 and TRBJ1-2, with TRBD1 matching over 9 bases. The CDR3 runs to 13 residues. Trimming took 6 bases from V and 8 from J; bases not matched to a gene: 7. CDR3 sequence reads: CASRLQGARGYTF. The CDR3 nucleotides read TGTGCCAGCAGGTTACAGGGGGCGCGAGGCTACACCTTC.